This record covers a single T cell receptor beta chain. Its target is not known. The data stem from a study of cytomegalovirus exposure and HLA in healthy donors. Study-wide findings and caveats: Other equally common chains were less clonally expanded than HLA-associated TCR beta chains, a later analysis showed.

Use of 60 Vbeta and 13 Jbeta primers characterized the PCR. Only in-frame clones appear in the TCRdb table, and some are missing; sequencing was by immunoSEQ multiplex PCR. There are some 130,000 clones in the sample; 55% to 75% occur only once, and around 1.6% lies in the top ten. After removal of 0 bases from V and 4 bases from J, the junction contained 2 bases not matched to a gene. Germline CDR1 SGHRS, CDR2 YFSETQ. This CDR3 has 14 residues. Sequencing used PBMCs. The source is a man aged 25-45 years in good health and CMV-seropositive. The chain combines TRBV5-1 with TRBJ2-5; 8 positions agree with TRBD1. CDR3 sequence (DNA): TGCGCCAGCAGCTTGGGCAGGGGGCCAGAGACCCAGTACTTC. Protein: CASSLGRGPETQYF.